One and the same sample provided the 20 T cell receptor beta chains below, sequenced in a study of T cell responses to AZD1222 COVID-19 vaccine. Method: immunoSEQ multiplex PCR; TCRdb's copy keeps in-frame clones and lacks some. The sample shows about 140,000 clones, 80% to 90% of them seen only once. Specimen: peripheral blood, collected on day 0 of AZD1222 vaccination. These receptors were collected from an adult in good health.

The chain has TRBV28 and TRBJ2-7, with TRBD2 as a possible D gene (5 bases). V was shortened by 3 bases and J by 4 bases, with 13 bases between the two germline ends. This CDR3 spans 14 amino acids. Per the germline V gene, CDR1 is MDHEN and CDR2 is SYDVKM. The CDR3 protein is CASSFIANRYEQYF. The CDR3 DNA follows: TGTGCCAGCAGTTTCATAGCGAACCGATACGAGCAGTACTTC. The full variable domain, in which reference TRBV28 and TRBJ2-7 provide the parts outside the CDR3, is DVKVTQSSRYLVKRTGEKVFLECVQDMDHENMFWYRQDPGLGLRLIYFSYDVKMKEKGDIPEGYSVSREKKERFSLILESASTNQTSMYLCASSFIANRYEQYFGPGTRLTVT.

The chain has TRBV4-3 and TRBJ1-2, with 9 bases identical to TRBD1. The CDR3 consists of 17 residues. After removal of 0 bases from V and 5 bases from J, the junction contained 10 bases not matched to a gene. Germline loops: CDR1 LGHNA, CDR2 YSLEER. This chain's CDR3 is CASSQEVWGTGSYGYTF. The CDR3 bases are TGCGCCAGCAGCCAAGAAGTTTGGGGGACAGGGTCATATGGCTACACCTTC.

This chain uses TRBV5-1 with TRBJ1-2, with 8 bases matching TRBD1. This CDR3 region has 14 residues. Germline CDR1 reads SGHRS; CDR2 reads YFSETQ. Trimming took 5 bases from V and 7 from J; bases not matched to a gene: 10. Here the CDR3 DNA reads TGCGCCAGCAGATATACTCAGGGGGCGGGTGGCTACACCTTC. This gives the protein CASRYTQGAGGYTF.

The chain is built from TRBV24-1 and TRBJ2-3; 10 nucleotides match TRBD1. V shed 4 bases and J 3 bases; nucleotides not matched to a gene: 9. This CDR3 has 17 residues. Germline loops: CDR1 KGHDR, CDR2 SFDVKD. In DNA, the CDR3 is TGTGCCACCAGTGACCCCGGACAGGGGGTTGGTACAGATACGCAGTATTTT. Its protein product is CATSDPGQGVGTDTQYF.

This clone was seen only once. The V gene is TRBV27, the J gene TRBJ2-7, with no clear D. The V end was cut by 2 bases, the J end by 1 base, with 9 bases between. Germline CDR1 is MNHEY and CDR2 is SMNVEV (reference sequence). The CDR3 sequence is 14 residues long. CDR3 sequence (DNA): TGTGCCAGCAGTTTAAAAAGCCATTCCTACGAGCAGTACTTC. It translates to CASSLKSHSYEQYF.

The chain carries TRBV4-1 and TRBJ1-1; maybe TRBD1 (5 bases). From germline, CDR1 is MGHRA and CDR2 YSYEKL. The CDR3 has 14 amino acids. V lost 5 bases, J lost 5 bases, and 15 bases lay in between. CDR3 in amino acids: CASSLRGLRTEAFF. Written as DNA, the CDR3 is TGCGCCAGCAGCTTACGGGGACTGAGAACTGAAGCTTTCTTT.

Here the CDR3 reads CASSEILGGNLNTEAFF. CDR3 sequence (DNA): TGCGCCAGCAGTGAGATTTTAGGGGGAAACCTGAACACTGAAGCTTTCTTT. The chain carries TRBV10-2 and TRBJ1-1; tentatively, D is TRBD1 (6 bases). The CDR3 loop spans 17 amino acids. Germline CDR1 and CDR2: WSHSY and SAAADI. V was cut by 2 bases and J by 0 bases, with 16 bases left in between.

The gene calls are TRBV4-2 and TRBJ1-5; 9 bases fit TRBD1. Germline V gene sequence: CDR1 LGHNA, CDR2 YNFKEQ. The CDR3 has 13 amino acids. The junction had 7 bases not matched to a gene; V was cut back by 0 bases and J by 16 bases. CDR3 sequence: CASSQDLGTGTHF. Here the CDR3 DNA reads TGTGCCAGCAGCCAAGATTTGGGGACAGGGACCCATTTT.

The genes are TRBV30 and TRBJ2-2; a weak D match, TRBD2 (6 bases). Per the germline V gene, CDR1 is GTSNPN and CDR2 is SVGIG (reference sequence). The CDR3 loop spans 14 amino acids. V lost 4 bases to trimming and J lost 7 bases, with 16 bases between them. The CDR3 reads CAWIKAGVYGELFF. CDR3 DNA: TGTGCCTGGATTAAAGCGGGCGTATACGGGGAGCTGTTTTTT.

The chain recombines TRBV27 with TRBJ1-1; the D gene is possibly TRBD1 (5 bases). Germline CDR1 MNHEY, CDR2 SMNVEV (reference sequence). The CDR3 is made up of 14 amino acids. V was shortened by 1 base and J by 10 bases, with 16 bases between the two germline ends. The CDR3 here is CASSLLSHAGTAFF. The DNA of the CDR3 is TGTGCCAGCAGTTTATTAAGTCATGCAGGGACAGCTTTCTTT.

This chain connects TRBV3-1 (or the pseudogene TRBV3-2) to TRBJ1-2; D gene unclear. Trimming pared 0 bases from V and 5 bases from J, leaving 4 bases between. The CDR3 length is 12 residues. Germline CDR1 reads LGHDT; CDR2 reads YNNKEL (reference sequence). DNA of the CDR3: TGTGCCAGCAGCCAAGAGACATATGGCTACACCTTC. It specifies CASSQETYGYTF.

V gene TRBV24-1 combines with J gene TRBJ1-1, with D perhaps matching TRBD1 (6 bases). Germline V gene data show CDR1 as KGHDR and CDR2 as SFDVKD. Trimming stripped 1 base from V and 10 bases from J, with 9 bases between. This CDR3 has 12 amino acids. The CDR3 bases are TGTGCCACCAGTGATTTTGGGGGGCGAGCTTTCTTT. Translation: CATSDFGGRAFF.

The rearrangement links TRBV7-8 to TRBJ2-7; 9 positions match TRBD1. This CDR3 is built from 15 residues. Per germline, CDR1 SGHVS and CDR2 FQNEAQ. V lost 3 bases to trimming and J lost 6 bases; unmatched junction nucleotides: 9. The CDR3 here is CASSFLGQGVGEQYF. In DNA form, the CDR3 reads TGTGCCAGCAGCTTCCTGGGACAGGGAGTAGGCGAGCAGTACTTC.

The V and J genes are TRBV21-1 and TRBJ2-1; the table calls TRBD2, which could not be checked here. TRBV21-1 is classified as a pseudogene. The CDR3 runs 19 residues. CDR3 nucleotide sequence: TGTGCCAGCAGCAAAGCCCGACTAGTCAGGGTCTTCCCCTACAATGAGCAGTTCTTC. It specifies CASSKARLVRVFPYNEQFF.

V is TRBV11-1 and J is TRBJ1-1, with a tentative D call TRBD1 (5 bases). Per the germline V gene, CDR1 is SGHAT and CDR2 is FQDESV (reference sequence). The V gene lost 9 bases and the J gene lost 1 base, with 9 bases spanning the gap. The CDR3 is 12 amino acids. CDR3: CASGTGNTEAFF. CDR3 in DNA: TGTGCCAGTGGGACGGGGAACACTGAAGCTTTCTTT. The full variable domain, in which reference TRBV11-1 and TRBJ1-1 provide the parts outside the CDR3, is EAEVAQSPRYKITEKSQAVAFWCDPISGHATLYWYRQILGQGPELLVQFQDESVVDDSQLPKDRFSAERLKGVDSTLKIQPAELGDSAMYLCASGTGNTEAFFGQGTRLTVV.

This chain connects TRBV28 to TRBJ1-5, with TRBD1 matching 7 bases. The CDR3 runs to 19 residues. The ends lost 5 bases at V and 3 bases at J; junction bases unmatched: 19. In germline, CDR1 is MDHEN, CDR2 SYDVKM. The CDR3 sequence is CASSGLRLTGLSPNQPQHF. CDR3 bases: TGTGCCAGCAGTGGGTTGAGGTTGACAGGGCTCTCTCCCAATCAGCCCCAGCATTTT. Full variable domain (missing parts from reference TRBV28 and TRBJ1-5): DVKVTQSSRYLVKRTGEKVFLECVQDMDHENMFWYRQDPGLGLRLIYFSYDVKMKEKGDIPEGYSVSREKKERFSLILESASTNQTSMYLCASSGLRLTGLSPNQPQHFGDGTRLSIL.

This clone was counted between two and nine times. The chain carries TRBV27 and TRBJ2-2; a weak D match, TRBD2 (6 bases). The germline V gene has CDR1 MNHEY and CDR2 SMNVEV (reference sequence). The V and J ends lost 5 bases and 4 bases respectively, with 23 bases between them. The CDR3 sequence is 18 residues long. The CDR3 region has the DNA TGTGCCAGCAGTACCACCCACGCCCGGGAGTACGTCACCGGGGAGCTGTTTTTT. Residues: CASSTTHAREYVTGELFF.

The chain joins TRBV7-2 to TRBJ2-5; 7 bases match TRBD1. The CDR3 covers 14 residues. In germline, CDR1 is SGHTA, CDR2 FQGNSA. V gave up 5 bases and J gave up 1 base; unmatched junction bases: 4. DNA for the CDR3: TGTGCCAGCAGCCTAGGGACAGTCCAAGAGACCCAGTACTTC. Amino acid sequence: CASSLGTVQETQYF.

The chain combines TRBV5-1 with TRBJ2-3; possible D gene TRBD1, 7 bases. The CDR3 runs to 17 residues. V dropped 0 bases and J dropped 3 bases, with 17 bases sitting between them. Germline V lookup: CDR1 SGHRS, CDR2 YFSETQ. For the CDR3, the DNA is TGCGCCAGCAGCTTGGTCAACAGGGGTGGGGGGACAGATACGCAGTATTTT. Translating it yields CASSLVNRGGGTDTQYF.

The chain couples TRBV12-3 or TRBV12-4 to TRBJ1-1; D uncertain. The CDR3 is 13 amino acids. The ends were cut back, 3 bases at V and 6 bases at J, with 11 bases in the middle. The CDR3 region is CASSLLGGSEAFF. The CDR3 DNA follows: TGTGCCAGCAGTTTGCTGGGCGGCTCTGAAGCTTTCTTT.